The 12 T cell receptor beta chains listed next were all sequenced from one sample in a study of blood T cells in healthy people across ages. A sample-barcoded 5' primer and a J-beta primer mix were used in a second PCR of roughly 6 to 11 cycles. TCRdb reanalysed the 5' RACE reads using MiXCR and keeps one entry per CDR3 protein. The sample has 910,000 or so distinct CDR3 sequences, roughly half seen once; the top ten hold roughly 23%. The source material was blood. The receptors stem from a woman aged 55-75 years in good health.

The genes are TRBV20-1 and TRBJ2-7, with D uncertain. The CDR3 is made up of 14 amino acids. Trimming took off 7 bases at V and 4 bases at J, with 20 bases between the two ends. Germline V gene sequence: CDR1 DFQATT, CDR2 SNEGSKA (reference sequence). The DNA of the CDR3 is TGCAGTGTTCCGAACAGTAGAGGATTATACGAGCAGTACTTC. Translated, it gives CSVPNSRGLYEQYF.

The V gene is TRBV4-3, the J gene TRBJ2-5; TRBD1 or TRBD2 may be the D gene (5 bases each). Deletions cut 0 bases from V and 4 bases from J, with 9 bases between. The CDR3 extends over 14 amino acids. Germline V gene lookup returns CDR1 LGHNA and CDR2 YSLEER. In nucleotides, the CDR3 is TGCGCCAGCAGCCAAGATTGGGACGGAGAGACCCAGTACTTC. It encodes CASSQDWDGETQYF.

The rearrangement links TRBV28 to TRBJ2-7, with 10 bases matching TRBD1. J lost 3 bases, V lost 0 bases, and 5 bases had no gene match. This CDR3 contains 16 residues. Germline CDR1 reads MDHEN; CDR2 reads SYDVKM. CDR3 sequence (DNA): TGTGCCAGCAGTTTATGGGGGGACAGGGGCTTCTACGAGCAGTACTTC. Protein product: CASSLWGDRGFYEQYF.

The chain couples TRBV7-2 to TRBJ1-3, with D perhaps matching TRBD1 (5 bases). CDR1 is SGHTA and CDR2 is FQGNSA in the germline V gene. This CDR3 is 16 amino acids long. The V and J ends lost 2 bases and 0 bases respectively, with 11 bases between them. The CDR3: CASSLLPGSSGNTIYF. The CDR3 DNA reads TGTGCCAGCAGCTTACTTCCAGGGAGCTCTGGAAACACCATATATTTT.

J is TRBJ2-7 and V is TRBV6-2 or TRBV6-3; D perhaps matches TRBD1 (6 bases). Germline V gene sequence: CDR1 MNHEY, CDR2 SVGEGT. The CDR3 is 15 residues long. Trimming pared 5 bases from V and 1 base from J, leaving 15 bases between. CDR3 DNA: TGTGCCAGCAGTCCATTTACAGGGAAATCCTACGAGCAGTACTTC. Its translation is CASSPFTGKSYEQYF.

The table lists this clonotype with a few counts. In DNA, the CDR3 is TGTGCCAGCAGCTTAGCGCAGGTTTTTGGTACGCAGTATTTT. This translates into CASSLAQVFGTQYF. The chain employs TRBV11-2 and TRBJ2-3; D call uncertain. There are 14 residues in the CDR3. V was cut by 1 base and J by 8 bases, with 13 bases left in between. Per the germline V gene, CDR1 is SGHAT and CDR2 is FQNNGV.

The chain recombines TRBV7-2 with TRBJ2-1, with TRBD2 matching over 13 bases. Trimming cost V 4 bases and J 5 bases; bases outside gene matches: 2. Germline loops: CDR1 SGHTA, CDR2 FQGNSA. The CDR3 runs 15 residues. CDR3 in DNA: TGTGCCAGCAGCTGGGGGACTAGCGGGGACAATGAGCAGTTCTTC. Translated, it gives CASSWGTSGDNEQFF. Full variable domain (outside the CDR3, taken from reference TRBV7-2 and TRBJ2-1): GAGVSQSPSNKVTEKGKDVELRCDPISGHTALYWYRQSLGQGLEFLIYFQGNSAPDKSGLPSDRFSAERTGGSVSTLTIQRTQQEDSAVYLCASSWGTSGDNEQFFGPGTRLTVL.

V usage is TRBV7-9 and J usage is TRBJ2-3; 8 bases map to TRBD2. CDR3 length equals 15 residues. The V and J ends lost 4 bases and 2 bases, in that order; junction bases with no gene match: 5. Germline values: CDR1 SEHNR, CDR2 FQNEAQ (reference sequence). CDR3: CASSSGLAPTDTQYF. The CDR3 DNA sequence: TGTGCCAGCAGCTCTGGACTAGCCCCCACAGATACGCAGTATTTT.

The rearrangement uses TRBV7-2 and TRBJ1-5; a possible D gene is TRBD1 (6 bases). The CDR3 is 15 residues long. Trimming took 1 base from V and 5 from J, leaving 12 bases between them. Germline V gene lookup returns CDR1 SGHTA and CDR2 FQGNSA. CDR3 loop: CASSLGPGEYQPQHF. The CDR3 region has the DNA TGTGCCAGCAGCTTAGGACCAGGGGAGTATCAGCCCCAGCATTTT.

A word on this clonotype: The junction shows a germline mismatch at one end, possibly a read error. The rearrangement joins TRBV6-2 or TRBV6-3 to TRBJ2-5, with no clear D. Germline loops: CDR1 MNHEY, CDR2 SVGEGT. CDR3 size: 15 residues. CDR3 region: CASSYWSPRNNEQYF. The CDR3 coding sequence is TGTGCCAGCAGCTACTGGTCCCCCCGCAATAATGAGCAGTACTTC.

This clonotype was found a few times. J is TRBJ2-5 and V is TRBV6-1, with a weak D call TRBD2 (7 bases). Germline CDR1 is MNHNS and CDR2 is SASEGT. V lost 8 bases to trimming and J lost 4 bases, with 17 bases between them. This CDR3 spans 14 amino acids. The CDR3 loop reads CASSIRGAGETQYF. The DNA for the CDR3 is TGTGCCAGCTCTATCCGGGGGGCAGGAGAGACCCAGTACTTC.

This rearrangement joins TRBV2 to TRBJ1-1; D not certain. CDR1 is SNHLY and CDR2 is FYNNEI in the germline V gene. This CDR3 comprises 13 residues. Trimming took off 9 bases at V and 1 base at J, with 12 bases between the two ends. The CDR3 region is CASGRGWNTEAFF. The CDR3 bases are TGTGCCAGTGGACGGGGTTGGAACACTGAAGCTTTCTTT.